This T cell receptor beta chain emerged from a study of cytomegalovirus exposure and HLA in healthy donors. Trimming cost V 4 bases and J 2 bases, with 17 bases left between them. The CDR3 totals 16 residues. The germline CDR1 and CDR2 sequences are KGHSH and LQKENI. PCR primers comprised 60 Vbeta and 13 Jbeta primers. Profiled with immunoSEQ multiplex PCR; TCRdb holds only in-frame clones, not every one. Here the sample spans some 180,000 clones, more than 75% being singletons. V and J are TRBV18 and TRBJ1-1; TRBD1 might be the D (5 bases). The sequence was collected from a middle-aged man in good health and CMV-seronegative. Sequencing was carried out using PBMCs. The CDR3 nucleotides are TGTGCCAGCTCACGAACCAGGGATCTGGGTAACACTGAAGCTTTCTTT. It encodes CASSRTRDLGNTEAFF.